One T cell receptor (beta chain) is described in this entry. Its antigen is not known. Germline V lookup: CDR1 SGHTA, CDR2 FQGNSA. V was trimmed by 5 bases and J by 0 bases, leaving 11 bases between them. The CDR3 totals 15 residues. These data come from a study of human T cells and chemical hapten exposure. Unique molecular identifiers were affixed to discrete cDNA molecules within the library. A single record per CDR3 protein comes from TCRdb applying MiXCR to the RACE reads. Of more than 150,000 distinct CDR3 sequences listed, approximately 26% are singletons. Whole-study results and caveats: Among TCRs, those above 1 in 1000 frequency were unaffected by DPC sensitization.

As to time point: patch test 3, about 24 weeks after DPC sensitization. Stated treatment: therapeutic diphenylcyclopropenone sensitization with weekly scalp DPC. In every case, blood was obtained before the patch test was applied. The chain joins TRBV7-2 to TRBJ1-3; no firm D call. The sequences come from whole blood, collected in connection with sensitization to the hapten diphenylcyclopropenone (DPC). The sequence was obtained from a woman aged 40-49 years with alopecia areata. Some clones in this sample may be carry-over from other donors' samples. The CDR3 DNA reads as TGTGCCAGCAGCCCGAGGATCAGCTCTGGAAACACCATATATTTT. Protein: CASSPRISSGNTIYF.